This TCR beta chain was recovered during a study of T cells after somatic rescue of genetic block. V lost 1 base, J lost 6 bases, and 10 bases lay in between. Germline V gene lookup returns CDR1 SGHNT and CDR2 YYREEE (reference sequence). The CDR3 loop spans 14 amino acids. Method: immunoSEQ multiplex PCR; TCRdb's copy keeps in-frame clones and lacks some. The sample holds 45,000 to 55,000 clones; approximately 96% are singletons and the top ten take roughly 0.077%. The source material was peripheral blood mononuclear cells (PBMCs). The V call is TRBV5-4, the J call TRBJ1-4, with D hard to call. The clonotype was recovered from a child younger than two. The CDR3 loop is CASSLMGGDEKLFF. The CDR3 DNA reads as TGTGCCAGCAGCTTGATGGGCGGGGATGAAAAACTGTTTTTT.